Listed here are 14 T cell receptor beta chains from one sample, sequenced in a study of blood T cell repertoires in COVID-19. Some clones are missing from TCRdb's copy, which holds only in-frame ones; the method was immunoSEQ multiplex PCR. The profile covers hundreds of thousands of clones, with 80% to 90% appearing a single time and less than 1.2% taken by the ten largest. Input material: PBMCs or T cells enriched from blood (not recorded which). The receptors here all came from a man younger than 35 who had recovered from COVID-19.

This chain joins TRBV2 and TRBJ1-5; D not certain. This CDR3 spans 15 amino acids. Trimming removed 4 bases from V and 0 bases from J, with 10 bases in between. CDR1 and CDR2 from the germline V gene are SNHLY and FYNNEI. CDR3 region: CASSVGANSNQPQHF. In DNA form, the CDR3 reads TGTGCCAGCAGTGTTGGAGCAAATAGCAATCAGCCCCAGCATTTT.

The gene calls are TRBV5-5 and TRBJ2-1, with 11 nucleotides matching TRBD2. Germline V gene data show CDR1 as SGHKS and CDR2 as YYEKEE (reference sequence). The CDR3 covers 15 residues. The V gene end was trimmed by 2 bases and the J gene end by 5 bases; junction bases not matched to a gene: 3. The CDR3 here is CASSLTSGSNNEQFF. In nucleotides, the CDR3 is TGTGCCAGCAGCTTAACTAGCGGGAGTAACAATGAGCAGTTCTTC.

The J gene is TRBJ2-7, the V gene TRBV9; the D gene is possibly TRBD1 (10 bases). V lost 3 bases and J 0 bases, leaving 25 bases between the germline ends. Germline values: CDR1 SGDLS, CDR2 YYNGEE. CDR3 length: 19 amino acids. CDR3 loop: CASSAGTGERGLASYEQYF. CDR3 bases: TGTGCCAGCAGCGCCGGGACAGGGGAGCGGGGACTAGCCTCCTACGAGCAGTACTTC.

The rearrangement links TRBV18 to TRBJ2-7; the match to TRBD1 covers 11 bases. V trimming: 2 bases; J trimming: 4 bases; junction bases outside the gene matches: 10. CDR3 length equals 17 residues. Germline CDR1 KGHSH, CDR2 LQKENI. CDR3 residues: CASSPGVGQGARYEQYF. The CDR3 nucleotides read TGTGCCAGCTCACCAGGGGTAGGACAGGGGGCGCGGTACGAGCAGTACTTC.

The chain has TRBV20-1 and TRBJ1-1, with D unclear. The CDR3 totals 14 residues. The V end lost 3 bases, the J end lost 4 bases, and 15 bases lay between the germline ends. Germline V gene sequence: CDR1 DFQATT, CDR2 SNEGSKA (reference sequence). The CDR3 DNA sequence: TGCAGTGCTAGTCCCTCAGGTCTCACCACTGAAGCTTTCTTT. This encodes CSASPSGLTTEAFF.

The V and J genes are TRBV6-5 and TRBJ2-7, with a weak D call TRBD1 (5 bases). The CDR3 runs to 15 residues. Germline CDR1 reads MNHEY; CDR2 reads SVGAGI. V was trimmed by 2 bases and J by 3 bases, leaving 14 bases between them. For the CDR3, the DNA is TGTGCCAGCAGTTACGGGGCCTCGGGCAACTACGAGCAGTACTTC. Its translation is CASSYGASGNYEQYF.

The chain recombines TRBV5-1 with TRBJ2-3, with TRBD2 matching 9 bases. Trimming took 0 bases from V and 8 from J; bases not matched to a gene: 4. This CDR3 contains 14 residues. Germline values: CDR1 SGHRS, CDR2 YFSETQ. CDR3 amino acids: CASSLGLAEGTQYF. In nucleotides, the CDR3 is TGCGCCAGCAGCTTGGGACTAGCGGAGGGTACGCAGTATTTT.

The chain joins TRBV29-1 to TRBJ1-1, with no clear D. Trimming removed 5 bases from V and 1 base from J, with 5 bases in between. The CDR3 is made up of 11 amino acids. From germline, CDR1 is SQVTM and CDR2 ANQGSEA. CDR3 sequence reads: CSVRGNTEAFF. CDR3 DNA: TGCAGCGTTCGGGGGAACACTGAAGCTTTCTTT. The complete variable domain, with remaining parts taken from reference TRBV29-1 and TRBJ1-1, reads SAVISQKPSRDICQRGTSLTIQCQVDSQVTMMFWYRQQPGQSLTLIATANQGSEATYESGFVIDKFPISRPNLTFSTLTVSNMSPEDSSIYLCSVRGNTEAFFGQGTRLTVV.

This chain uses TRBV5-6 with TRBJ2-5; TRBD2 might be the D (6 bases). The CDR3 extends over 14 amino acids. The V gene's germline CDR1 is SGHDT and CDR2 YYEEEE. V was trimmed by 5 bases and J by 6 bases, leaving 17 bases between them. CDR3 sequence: CASRDRGISKTQYF. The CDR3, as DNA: TGTGCCAGCAGAGACCGCGGGATATCGAAGACCCAGTACTTC.

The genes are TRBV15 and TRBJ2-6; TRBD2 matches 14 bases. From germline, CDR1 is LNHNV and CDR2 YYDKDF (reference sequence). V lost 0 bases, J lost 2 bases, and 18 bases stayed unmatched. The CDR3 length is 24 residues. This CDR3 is CATSRDPRIPGTSGSTPGANVLTF. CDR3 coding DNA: TGTGCCACCAGCAGAGATCCCCGTATACCCGGGACTAGCGGGAGTACTCCTGGGGCCAACGTCCTGACTTTC.

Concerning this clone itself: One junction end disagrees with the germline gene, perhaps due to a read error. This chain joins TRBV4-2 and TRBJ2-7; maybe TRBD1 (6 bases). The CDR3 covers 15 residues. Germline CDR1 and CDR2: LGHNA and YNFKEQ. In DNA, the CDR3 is TGTGCCAGCACCCAAGGTACAGGGTCCTCCTACGAGCAGTACTTC. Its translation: CASTQGTGSSYEQYF.

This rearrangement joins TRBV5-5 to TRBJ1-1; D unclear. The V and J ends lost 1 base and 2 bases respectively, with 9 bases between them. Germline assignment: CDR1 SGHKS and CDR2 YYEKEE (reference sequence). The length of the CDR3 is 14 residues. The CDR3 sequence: CASSLSYGNTEAFF. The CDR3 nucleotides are TGTGCCAGCAGCTTGAGTTATGGCAACACTGAAGCTTTCTTT.

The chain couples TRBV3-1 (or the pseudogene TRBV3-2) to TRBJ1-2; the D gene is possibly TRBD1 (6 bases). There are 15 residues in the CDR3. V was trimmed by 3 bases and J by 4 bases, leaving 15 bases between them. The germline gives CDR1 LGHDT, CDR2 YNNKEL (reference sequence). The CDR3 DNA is TGTGCCAGCAGCCATAAAGGGGGTGGCATCTATGGCTACACCTTC. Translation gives CASSHKGGGIYGYTF.

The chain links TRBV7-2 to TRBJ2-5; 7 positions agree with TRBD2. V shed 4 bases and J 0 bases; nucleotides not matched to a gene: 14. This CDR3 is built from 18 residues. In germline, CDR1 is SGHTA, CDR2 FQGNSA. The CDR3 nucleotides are TGTGCCAGCAGCTCGAATGGGGGGGGAGGACGGGACCAAGAGACCCAGTACTTC. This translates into CASSSNGGGGRDQETQYF.